Here is one TCR beta chain with its context. Only in-frame clones appear in the TCRdb table, and some are missing; sequencing was by immunoSEQ multiplex PCR. Here the sample spans tens of thousands of clones, about 82% being singletons. The data were taken from a study of blood T cell repertoires in COVID-19. The J segment lost 5 bases and the V segment lost 4 bases, leaving 12 bases of the junction unmatched. Germline loops: CDR1 SGDLS, CDR2 YYNGEE. The CDR3 loop spans 16 amino acids. The chain combines TRBV9 with TRBJ2-1; 7 bases are shared with TRBD2. Sequencing was carried out using peripheral blood. The receptor was derived from a human donor in a cohort sampled during active COVID-19. DNA for the CDR3: TGTGCCAGCAGCCCCCGCGGGGGTAGCGGCCACAATGAGCAGTTCTTC. Protein: CASSPRGGSGHNEQFF.